The source of this T cell receptor beta chain is a study of cytomegalovirus exposure and HLA in healthy donors. Worth noting for this clone: Antigen: not known.

Study-wide results and caveats: Listed as cytomegalovirus-associated were more than 150 TCR beta chains. Many donors shared some public TCRs, even though most TCR sequences were rare. What was likely a sequencing artifact was a cluster of highly shared sequence variants. Some segments of the V type, notably TRBV6-2 and TRBV6-3, were excluded as indistinguishable.

The J segment lost 5 bases and the V segment lost 4 bases, leaving 4 bases of the junction unmatched. The CDR3 sequence is 14 residues long. CDR1 MGHRA and CDR2 YSYEKL come from the germline V gene. The PCR used 60 Vbeta and 13 Jbeta primers. The data were produced by immunoSEQ multiplex PCR, yet TCRdb's version contains in-frame clones alone and is incomplete. The sample lists about 110,000 clones; less than 75% were seen once. The material sequenced was PBMCs. This chain links TRBV4-1 with TRBJ2-1; TRBD2 matches 8 bases. This receptor was identified in a middle-aged man in good health and CMV-seropositive. CDR3 sequence (DNA): TGCGCCAGCAGCCGCGGGGGGAGAGACAATGAGCAGTTCTTC. As protein: CASSRGGRDNEQFF.